Detailed here is one T cell receptor beta chain. The entry originates in a study of blood T cell repertoires in COVID-19. Study context: Sources were T cells, B-cell-depleted T cells, or PBMCs; the material itself was cDNA or gDNA.

This table comes from immunoSEQ multiplex PCR, and its TCRdb copy is limited to in-frame clones, with some not included. The repertoire has some 60,000 clones, around 88% of them found once; the top ten carry around 5%. V lost 8 bases, J lost 2 bases, and 36 bases lay in between. The CDR3 consists of 21 residues. Germline V gives CDR1 MNHEY, CDR2 SMNVEV (reference sequence). The chain combines TRBV27 with TRBJ2-5, with D perhaps TRBD1 (8 bases). This TCR derives from a man aged 60 to 75 with acute or convalescent COVID-19. The sequenced sample consisted of peripheral blood. In DNA form, the CDR3 reads TGTGCCAGCGGGGAGGGCCCCCGCAGGACAGGGACCCACAGGGTACAAGAGACCCAGTACTTC. This codes for CASGEGPRRTGTHRVQETQYF.